This entry lists 28 T cell receptor beta chains sequenced from one sample in a study of cytomegalovirus exposure and HLA in healthy donors (dated by TCRdb to about 2017). Libraries were constructed by the immunoSEQ multiplex PCR assay. For the multiplex PCR, a mixture combining 60 forward primers for TCR Vbeta segments and 13 reverse primers for TCR Jbeta segments was used. Not all clones reach the TCRdb copy of this immuneACCESS table, which keeps in-frame sequences only. Checked studies attribute under half of the gap to unresolved V genes and leave the rest unexplained. The table for this sample lists about 200,000 clones; 65% to 85% of them were counted only once. The leading ten clones occupy approximately 3% of the sample. The sequencing sample was made of PBMCs. All receptors come from a woman aged 30 to 39 in good health and CMV-seronegative.

V gene TRBV27 combines with J gene TRBJ1-2; D remains ambiguous. Trimming left V 0 bases short and J 3 bases short, with 8 bases between. Germline values: CDR1 MNHEY, CDR2 SMNVEV (reference sequence). There are 14 residues in the CDR3. The DNA for the CDR3 is TGTGCCAGCAGTTTATCCTCAGAATACTATGGCTACACCTTC. Translated, it gives CASSLSSEYYGYTF.

The gene calls are TRBV7-9 and TRBJ1-1; D is ambiguous. V was clipped by 6 bases and J by 3 bases, with 11 bases between them. Germline V gives CDR1 SEHNR, CDR2 FQNEAQ (reference sequence). The CDR3 extends over 13 amino acids. CDR3 region: CASSTGRDTEAFF. CDR3 coding DNA: TGTGCCAGCAGTACCGGGAGGGACACTGAAGCTTTCTTT.

This clone was found a few times. The chain combines TRBV10-3 with TRBJ1-1; D perhaps matches TRBD1 (6 bases). There are 14 residues in the CDR3. Germline V gene data show CDR1 as ENHRY and CDR2 as SYGVKD. V gave up 3 bases and J gave up 2 bases, with 10 bases separating them. This CDR3 is CAISEGQSNTEAFF. The CDR3 coding sequence is TGTGCCATCAGTGAAGGACAGTCAAACACTGAAGCTTTCTTT.

The chain joins TRBV6-4 to TRBJ1-4, with D perhaps TRBD1 (5 bases). The V end was cut by 4 bases, the J end by 6 bases, with 15 bases between. Germline V gives CDR1 MRHNA, CDR2 SNTAGT. CDR3 size: 15 residues. This CDR3 reads CASSAVGGGYEKLFF. DNA of the CDR3: TGTGCCAGCAGTGCCGTCGGGGGGGGGTATGAAAAACTGTTTTTT.

The CDR3 DNA reads as TGTGCCAGCAGTGTCTTCCTAGCGGGGGGGTCCTTCTCCTACAATGAGCAGTTCTTC. It specifies CASSVFLAGGSFSYNEQFF. This chain joins TRBV2 and TRBJ2-1, with 12 bases matching TRBD2. Trimming cost V 4 bases and J 0 bases; bases outside gene matches: 10. Per the germline V gene, CDR1 is SNHLY and CDR2 is FYNNEI. The CDR3 has 19 amino acids.

The chain uses TRBV27 and TRBJ2-5; 7 nucleotides agree with TRBD2. With the DNA end fitting TRBJ2-7 better, the J assignment may be wrong. Germline values: CDR1 MNHEY, CDR2 SMNVEV (reference sequence). The CDR3 covers 17 residues. In DNA form, the CDR3 reads TGTGCCAGCAGTCCGGCCGGTGGGTGGCGGGAGAAATACGAGCAGTACTTC. It specifies CASSPAGGWREKYEQYF.

The V call is TRBV5-1, the J call TRBJ2-2; tentatively, D is TRBD2 (5 bases). The CDR3 is 17 residues long. Trimming removed 0 bases at V and 5 bases at J, with 17 bases between. Germline V CDR1 and CDR2: SGHRS, YFSETQ. CDR3 sequence: CASSLAEKGRSTGELFF. In DNA form, the CDR3 reads TGCGCCAGCAGCTTGGCCGAAAAAGGGAGATCAACCGGGGAGCTGTTTTTT. Together with reference TRBV5-1 and TRBJ2-2, the CDR3 gives the full variable domain: KAGVTQTPRYLIKTRGQQVTLSCSPISGHRSVSWYQQTPGQGLQFLFEYFSETQRNKGNFPGRFSGRQFSNSRSEMNVSTLELGDSALYLCASSLAEKGRSTGELFFGEGSRLTVL.

This chain uses TRBV28 with TRBJ1-4; 7 bases align to TRBD1. Looked up from germline, CDR1 is MDHEN and CDR2 is SYDVKM. CDR3 length: 12 residues. Trimming at V came to 6 bases and at J to 8 bases, leaving 3 bases not matched to a gene. CDR3 DNA sequence: TGTGCCAGCAGGAAGGGGGCGGAAAAACTGTTTTTT. It translates to CASRKGAEKLFF.

The chain has TRBV9 and TRBJ2-5, with 7 nucleotides matching TRBD2. V lost 4 bases to trimming and J lost 3 bases; unmatched junction nucleotides: 12. Germline CDR1 and CDR2: SGDLS and YYNGEE. The CDR3 is 16 residues long. The CDR3 reads CASSPREVWGKETQYF. The CDR3 coding sequence is TGTGCCAGCAGCCCCCGGGAGGTTTGGGGTAAAGAGACCCAGTACTTC.

The CDR3, as DNA: TGCGCCAGCAGCCCGAAGGGACAGAACAATGAGCAGTTCTTC. This encodes CASSPKGQNNEQFF. V and J are TRBV4-1 and TRBJ2-1, with 7 bases fitting TRBD1. Per germline, CDR1 MGHRA and CDR2 YSYEKL. This CDR3 has 14 amino acids. V trimming: 4 bases; J trimming: 5 bases; junction bases outside the gene matches: 5.

The chain employs TRBV7-2 and TRBJ1-2; 11 bases are a match to TRBD1. The CDR3 runs 14 residues. Germline CDR1 SGHTA, CDR2 FQGNSA. J gave up 4 bases and V 6 bases, and 4 bases lay outside the gene matches. The CDR3 is CASRRDRGAYGYTF. The CDR3 bases are TGTGCCAGCAGGCGGGACAGGGGGGCCTATGGCTACACCTTC.

The gene calls are TRBV13 and TRBJ2-7; D possibly corresponds to TRBD2 (6 bases). Germline CDR1 PRHDT, CDR2 FYEKMQ (reference sequence). V was trimmed by 5 bases and J by 4 bases, leaving 18 bases between them. This CDR3 is built from 15 residues. Written as DNA, the CDR3 is TGTGCCAGCAGCCTCCAAAAGTGGGGGGAATACGAGCAGTACTTC. It encodes CASSLQKWGEYEQYF.

J is TRBJ2-3 and V is TRBV7-2, with D maybe TRBD1 (5 bases). V was cut by 3 bases and J by 3 bases, with 7 bases left in between. This CDR3 contains 13 residues. Per germline, CDR1 SGHTA and CDR2 FQGNSA. CDR3 loop: CASSFPGTDTQYF. CDR3 coding DNA: TGTGCCAGCAGCTTCCCAGGGACAGATACGCAGTATTTT.

This sequence joins TRBV11-2 and TRBJ1-6; D might be TRBD1 (5 bases). The V gene's germline CDR1 is SGHAT and CDR2 FQNNGV. The V end was cut by 7 bases, the J end by 7 bases, with 17 bases between. The CDR3 has 15 amino acids. The CDR3 bases are TGTGCCAGCACCGCTTATGACAGATCCAATTCACCCCTCCACTTT. This sequence encodes CASTAYDRSNSPLHF. The variable domain in full, with the rest retrieved from reference TRBV11-2 and TRBJ1-6, is EAGVAQSPRYKIIEKRQSVAFWCNPISGHATLYWYQQILGQGPKLLIQFQNNGVVDDSQLPKDRFSAERLKGVDSTLKIQPAKLEDSAVYLCASTAYDRSNSPLHFGNGTRLTVT.

This chain uses TRBV7-9 with TRBJ1-1; the match to TRBD1 covers 9 bases. Unmatched junction bases numbered 5, after V lost 5 bases and J lost 1 base. Germline-derived CDR1 and CDR2 are SEHNR and FQNEAQ (reference sequence). The CDR3 consists of 15 residues. CDR3 residues: CASSPRDRENTEAFF. The DNA for the CDR3 is TGTGCCAGCAGCCCCCGGGACAGGGAGAACACTGAAGCTTTCTTT.

V is TRBV28 and J is TRBJ2-3; D perhaps matches TRBD2 (5 bases). Germline CDR1 MDHEN, CDR2 SYDVKM. The V end was cut by 7 bases, the J end by 3 bases, with 17 bases between. The CDR3 has 15 residues. CDR3 DNA: TGTGCCAGCACCCTGGATGAGGAGGTTACAGATACGCAGTATTTT. It specifies CASTLDEEVTDTQYF.

This rearrangement joins TRBV30 to TRBJ2-5, with 8 bases lining up with TRBD1. In germline, CDR1 is GTSNPN, CDR2 SVGIG (reference sequence). The CDR3 totals 13 residues. Losses at the gene ends were 0 bases for V and 4 bases for J; bases not matched to a gene: 1. The CDR3 coding sequence is TGTGCCTGGAGTGTACAGGGGGTAGAGACCCAGTACTTC. It translates to CAWSVQGVETQYF.

The V and J genes are TRBV13 and TRBJ1-1; no reliable D call. The ends were cut back, 0 bases at V and 5 bases at J, with 7 bases in the middle. The CDR3 runs 13 residues. CDR1 is PRHDT and CDR2 is FYEKMQ in the germline V gene (reference sequence). As DNA, the CDR3 is TGTGCCAGCAGCTTAGGGCCTAGGACTGAAGCTTTCTTT. Translating it yields CASSLGPRTEAFF.

The CDR3, as DNA: TGTGCCAGCAGTTTATTGGGTACAGGGAACACCGGGGAGCTGTTTTTT. It specifies CASSLLGTGNTGELFF. The V call is TRBV28, the J call TRBJ2-2; D may be TRBD1 (5 bases). CDR1 MDHEN and CDR2 SYDVKM come from the germline V gene. Trimming took 1 base from V and 1 from J, leaving 10 bases between them. CDR3 length: 16 amino acids.

This clone was found once. The chain employs TRBV2 and TRBJ1-1; D gene uncertain. This CDR3 is built from 13 residues. V was cut by 6 bases and J by 0 bases, with 8 bases left in between. Germline V gene sequence: CDR1 SNHLY, CDR2 FYNNEI. Here the CDR3 DNA reads TGTGCCAGCAGACAGAATATGAACACTGAAGCTTTCTTT. This translates into CASRQNMNTEAFF.

This clone was seen more than once but under ten times. V usage is TRBV5-1 and J usage is TRBJ1-3, with 7 bases matching TRBD1. The germline V gene has CDR1 SGHRS and CDR2 YFSETQ. CDR3 length: 15 amino acids. Trimming cost V 0 bases and J 0 bases; bases outside gene matches: 0. The CDR3 coding sequence is TGCGCCAGCAGCTTGGAGGGGGCCTCTGGAAACACCATATATTTT. Residues: CASSLEGASGNTIYF.

This sequence joins TRBV4-1 and TRBJ2-3, with TRBD2 matching over 8 bases. CDR3 length: 18 amino acids. The V segment lost 4 bases and the J segment 2 bases; nucleotides outside the gene matches: 14. Germline V lookup: CDR1 MGHRA, CDR2 YSYEKL. CDR3 amino acids: CASSPSGGAGSFTDTQYF. Written as DNA, the CDR3 is TGCGCCAGCAGCCCCAGCGGGGGCGCGGGTTCCTTCACAGATACGCAGTATTTT.

This clone appeared many times. The chain is built from TRBV27 and TRBJ1-5; TRBD1 might be the D (5 bases). The CDR3 extends over 16 amino acids. V was trimmed by 8 bases and J by 1 base, leaving 18 bases between them. Germline CDR1 is MNHEY and CDR2 is SMNVEV (reference sequence). This CDR3 is CASGGGGFRSNQPQHF. In nucleotides, the CDR3 is TGTGCCAGCGGTGGTGGGGGGTTTCGCAGCAATCAGCCCCAGCATTTT.

The rearrangement links TRBV27 to TRBJ2-1; 8 bases fit TRBD1. There are 14 residues in the CDR3. Germline V gene sequence: CDR1 MNHEY, CDR2 SMNVEV (reference sequence). V lost 5 bases, J lost 4 bases, and 4 bases stayed unmatched. The CDR3 sequence is CASSPRGRYNEQFF. Here the CDR3 DNA reads TGTGCCAGCAGTCCCAGGGGGCGGTACAATGAGCAGTTCTTC.

The gene calls are TRBV5-1 and TRBJ2-1, with a weak D call TRBD1 (5 bases). This CDR3 region has 15 residues. Trimming took 7 bases from V and 0 from J, leaving 14 bases between them. Germline V gene data show CDR1 as SGHRS and CDR2 as YFSETQ. The CDR3 is CASSTASPSYNEQFF. The CDR3 DNA follows: TGCGCCAGCTCGACAGCCTCCCCCTCCTACAATGAGCAGTTCTTC.

The gene calls are TRBV5-1 and TRBJ2-7, with D perhaps matching TRBD2 (6 bases). Trimming took off 0 bases at V and 0 bases at J, with 13 bases between the two ends. Germline V gene sequence: CDR1 SGHRS, CDR2 YFSETQ. The CDR3 has 16 residues. The CDR3 region has the DNA TGCGCCAGCAGCTTGGTCGGGGGAGGAAGCTCCTACGAGCAGTACTTC. This gives the protein CASSLVGGGSSYEQYF.

V gene TRBV7-9 combines with J gene TRBJ1-1, with unresolved D. There are 17 residues in the CDR3. Germline V gene lookup returns CDR1 SEHNR and CDR2 FQNEAQ (reference sequence). With 3 bases removed from V and 0 bases from J, the gap between germline ends came to 17 bases. The CDR3 DNA reads TGTGCCAGCAGCTTCCTGGTCGGTCGGGTCATGAACACTGAAGCTTTCTTT. This gives the protein CASSFLVGRVMNTEAFF.

The V call is TRBV19, the J call TRBJ1-2, with TRBD1 as a possible D gene (5 bases). V gave up 5 bases and J gave up 7 bases, with 20 bases separating them. CDR1 LNHDA and CDR2 SQIVND come from the germline V gene (reference sequence). The CDR3 consists of 15 residues. The CDR3 DNA reads as TGTGCCAGTAGTGCCGGGACTACGCCTCCGGGTGGCTACACCTTC. It codes for CASSAGTTPPGGYTF.